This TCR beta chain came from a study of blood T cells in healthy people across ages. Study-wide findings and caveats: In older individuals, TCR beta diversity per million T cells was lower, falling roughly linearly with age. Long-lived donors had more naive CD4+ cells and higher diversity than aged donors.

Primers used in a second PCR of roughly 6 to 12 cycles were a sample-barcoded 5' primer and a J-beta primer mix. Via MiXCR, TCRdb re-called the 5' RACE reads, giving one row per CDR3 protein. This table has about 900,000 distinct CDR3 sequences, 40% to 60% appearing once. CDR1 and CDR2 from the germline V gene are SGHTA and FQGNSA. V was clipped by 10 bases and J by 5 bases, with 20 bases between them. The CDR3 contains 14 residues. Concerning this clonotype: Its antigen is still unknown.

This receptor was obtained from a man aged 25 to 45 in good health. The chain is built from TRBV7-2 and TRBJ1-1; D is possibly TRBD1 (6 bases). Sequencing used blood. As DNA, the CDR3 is TGTGCCACATCGAATGGGGGGCTATGGACTGAAGCTTTCTTT. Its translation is CATSNGGLWTEAFF.